Here is one T cell receptor (beta chain) with its context. Trimming removed 7 bases at V and 6 bases at J, with 15 bases between. The CDR3 runs 13 residues. Germline values: CDR1 SNHLY, CDR2 FYNNEI. This sample is part of a study of T cell changes during pregnancy in multiple sclerosis. The repertoire was sequenced with immunoSEQ multiplex PCR; TCRdb's copy has only in-frame clones and lacks some. The table has about 51,000 clones, 85% to 95% seen once; the top ten hold approximately 0.67%. The clonotype comes from a female donor with multiple sclerosis, enrolled in a pregnancy study. Source: CD4+ T cells from peripheral blood mononuclear cells, taken in the third trimester of pregnancy. The chain has TRBV2 and TRBJ1-2; D might be TRBD1 (6 bases). DNA for the CDR3: TGTGCCAGCACCCCCGGGGGGGCGCATGGCTACACCTTC. Protein sequence: CASTPGGAHGYTF.